This T cell receptor beta chain was sequenced during a study of blood T cell repertoires in COVID-19. CDR1 is SGDLS and CDR2 is YYNGEE in the germline V gene. J lost 4 bases, V lost 0 bases, and 2 bases had no gene match. This CDR3 is 15 amino acids long. This clone was found once. Data came from immunoSEQ multiplex PCR; TCRdb stores just in-frame clones and leaves some out. The table includes 20,000 to 25,000 clones, around nine tenths detected once. Sequencing was carried out using peripheral blood. The TCR comes from an older woman with active COVID-19. The genes are TRBV9 and TRBJ2-2; 8 nucleotides align to TRBD2. The CDR3 loop is CASSVGGGPTGELFF. The CDR3, as DNA: TGTGCCAGCAGCGTAGGCGGGGGGCCCACCGGGGAGCTGTTTTTT.